This T cell receptor (beta chain) was profiled in a study of early T cells in non-severe SARS-CoV-2 infection. The wider study: Sequencing of bulk RNA from unsorted whole blood was done, without chain pairing.

The library protocol tagged individual cDNA molecules with unique molecular identifiers. In TCRdb, the 5' RACE reads were re-called with MiXCR into one record per CDR3 protein. The sample has approximately 75,000 distinct CDR3 sequences, roughly 15% seen once. This CDR3 comprises 15 residues. Trimming took 5 bases from V and 0 from J, leaving 14 bases between them. Germline V gene sequence: CDR1 SSHAT, CDR2 FNYEAQ (reference sequence). With regard to this clonotype: A much bigger clone sits one base away, suggesting this may be a read error.

The genes are TRBV7-7 and TRBJ2-7; D perhaps matches TRBD1 (6 bases). This TCR derives from an adult who was a healthcare worker with PCR-confirmed SARS-CoV-2 infection or an uninfected control (not recorded which). The starting material was whole blood, obtained at baseline. CDR3 DNA: TGTGCCAGCAGCCCAGCGAGGGGGAGCTCCTACGAGCAGTACTTC. Translated: CASSPARGSSYEQYF. Together with reference TRBV7-7 and TRBJ2-7, the CDR3 gives the full variable domain: GAGVSQSPRYKVTKRGQDVTLRCDPISSHATLYWYQQALGQGPEFLTYFNYEAQPDKSGLPSDRFSAERPEGSISTLTIQRTEQRDSAMYRCASSPARGSSYEQYFGPGTRLTVT.